These 24 T cell receptor beta chains originate from one sample sequenced in a study of blood T cell repertoires in COVID-19. The repertoire was sequenced with immunoSEQ multiplex PCR; TCRdb's copy has only in-frame clones and lacks some. This repertoire shows just under 45,000 clones, over 80% found once; its top ten account for 1% to 1.5%. The sequencing sample was made of peripheral blood. These receptors all come from a woman in her forties with acute or convalescent COVID-19.

The chain couples TRBV19 to TRBJ1-1; TRBD1 matches at 7 bases. The germline CDR1 and CDR2 sequences are LNHDA and SQIVND (reference sequence). The CDR3 length is 13 residues. Losses at the gene ends were 5 bases for V and 7 bases for J; bases not matched to a gene: 7. For the CDR3, the DNA is TGTGCCAGTAGTGCTACAGGGGATGGTGAAGCTTTCTTT. Amino acids: CASSATGDGEAFF.

The V and J genes are TRBV30 and TRBJ1-1; 8 bases fit TRBD1. Trimming cost V 6 bases and J 3 bases; bases outside gene matches: 3. This CDR3 region has 12 residues. Germline CDR1 GTSNPN, CDR2 SVGIG (reference sequence). The CDR3 bases are TGTGCCTGCTTGACAGGGGACACTGAAGCTTTCTTT. Residues: CACLTGDTEAFF.

The chain combines TRBV6-6 with TRBJ1-5; D unresolved. The CDR3 length is 13 residues. In germline, CDR1 is MNHNY, CDR2 SVGAGI (reference sequence). CDR3 protein: CVSPPDRNQPQHF. CDR3 coding DNA: TGTGTCAGTCCCCCAGATCGCAATCAGCCCCAGCATTTT.

The J gene is TRBJ1-4, the V gene TRBV30; 10 bases agree with TRBD1. J was trimmed by 0 bases and V by 4 bases; bases with no gene match: 5. The CDR3 runs to 16 residues. Germline CDR1 reads GTSNPN; CDR2 reads SVGIG (reference sequence). CDR3 coding DNA: TGTGCCTGGAACTCCGGGACAGGGGCAACTAATGAAAAACTGTTTTTT. This codes for CAWNSGTGATNEKLFF. Full variable domain (rest looked up from reference TRBV30 and TRBJ1-4): SQTIHQWPATLVQPVGSPLSLECTVEGTSNPNLYWYRQAAGRGLQLLFYSVGIGQISSEVPQNLSASRPQDRQFILSSKKLLLSDSGFYLCAWNSGTGATNEKLFFGSGTQLSVL.

In DNA form, the CDR3 reads TGTGCCAGCAGTGACGCGGGGGCCTCTGGGGCCAACGTCCTGACTTTC. Residues: CASSDAGASGANVLTF. The V and J genes are TRBV6-4 and TRBJ2-6; D is possibly TRBD2 (7 bases). V dropped 2 bases and J dropped 0 bases, with 8 bases sitting between them. The CDR3 contains 16 residues. CDR1 is MRHNA and CDR2 is SNTAGT in the germline V gene.

V and J are TRBV4-3 and TRBJ2-7; D remains ambiguous. Trimming removed 4 bases at V and 0 bases at J, with 4 bases between. The CDR3 is made up of 12 amino acids. The germline CDR1 and CDR2 sequences are LGHNA and YSLEER. CDR3 loop: CASSLNSYEQYF. DNA of the CDR3: TGCGCCAGCAGCCTAAACTCCTACGAGCAGTACTTC.

This clone was recorded once. The V and J genes are TRBV7-9 and TRBJ1-2, with 7 bases identical to TRBD1. Germline CDR1 is SEHNR and CDR2 is FQNEAQ (reference sequence). V lost 5 bases and J lost 5; bases outside the gene matches: 14. The CDR3 runs 16 residues. The CDR3 loop reads CASSHLETGVGYGYTF. Here the CDR3 DNA reads TGTGCCAGCAGCCACCTAGAAACAGGGGTAGGGTATGGCTACACCTTC.

The chain joins TRBV28 to TRBJ1-5; D gene unclear. V lost 7 bases and J 7 bases, leaving 11 bases between the germline ends. The length of the CDR3 is 12 residues. The germline gives CDR1 MDHEN, CDR2 SYDVKM. This CDR3 reads CASNGGSQPQHF. Here the CDR3 DNA reads TGTGCCAGCAATGGAGGGTCCCAGCCCCAGCATTTT. The variable domain in full, completed from reference TRBV28 and TRBJ1-5, reads DVKVTQSSRYLVKRTGEKVFLECVQDMDHENMFWYRQDPGLGLRLIYFSYDVKMKEKGDIPEGYSVSREKKERFSLILESASTNQTSMYLCASNGGSQPQHFGDGTRLSIL.

This chain links TRBV28 with TRBJ2-1; 10 nucleotides line up with TRBD2. Germline loops: CDR1 MDHEN, CDR2 SYDVKM. V was clipped by 3 bases and J by 8 bases; unmatched bases: 13. The CDR3 runs to 17 residues. CDR3 sequence (DNA): TGTGCCAGCAGTTTGTGGACTAGCGGAGACTTAAACGATGAGCAGTTCTTC. Protein product: CASSLWTSGDLNDEQFF.

The chain links TRBV7-8 to TRBJ2-7, with D hard to call. Germline V CDR1 and CDR2: SGHVS, FQNEAQ. The CDR3 contains 12 residues. Trimming took 5 bases from V and 4 from J, leaving 9 bases between them. For the CDR3, the DNA is TGTGCCAGCAGCCTACCTCGGTACGAGCAGTACTTC. Protein sequence: CASSLPRYEQYF.

This clone was found once. This chain connects TRBV27 to TRBJ1-3; 7 bases agree with TRBD1. Germline CDR1 and CDR2: MNHEY and SMNVEV (reference sequence). The CDR3 has 16 amino acids. V shed 5 bases, J shed 4 bases, and the junction held 11 bases outside the gene matches. The CDR3 region has the DNA TGTGCCAGCAGTGCCGACCCAGGGGGTCGAGGAAACACCATATATTTT. Translating it yields CASSADPGGRGNTIYF.

The chain joins TRBV3-1 (or the pseudogene TRBV3-2) to TRBJ1-2; TRBD1 matches 9 bases. The CDR3 loop spans 14 amino acids. From germline, CDR1 is LGHDT and CDR2 YNNKEL (reference sequence). V lost 0 bases, J lost 7 bases, and 3 bases stayed unmatched. The CDR3 nucleotides read TGTGCCAGCAGCCAAGAGGACAGGGGAGGTGGCTACACCTTC. Translating it yields CASSQEDRGGGYTF.

The chain combines TRBV5-6 with TRBJ2-7; 9 nucleotides agree with TRBD2. From germline, CDR1 is SGHDT and CDR2 YYEEEE. After removal of 6 bases from V and 1 base from J, the junction contained 5 bases not matched to a gene. This CDR3 has 14 amino acids. The CDR3 DNA follows: TGTGCCAGCACCCCGGGACTAGCTTCCTACGAGCAGTACTTC. This codes for CASTPGLASYEQYF.

The chain employs TRBV19 and TRBJ1-5; 12 bases are a match to TRBD1. This CDR3 comprises 14 residues. In germline, CDR1 is LNHDA, CDR2 SQIVND (reference sequence). With 11 bases clipped from V and 7 bases from J, the junction kept 9 bases outside the gene matches. CDR3 DNA: TGTGCCGTTTCGGGGACAGGGGGCTGGCAGCCCCAGCATTTT. Its translation is CAVSGTGGWQPQHF.

The chain is built from TRBV11-1 and TRBJ1-2; 7 positions match TRBD1. The CDR3 runs to 14 residues. Losses at the gene ends were 5 bases for V and 2 bases for J; bases not matched to a gene: 5. The germline V gene has CDR1 SGHAT and CDR2 FQDESV (reference sequence). In DNA form, the CDR3 reads TGTGCCAGCAGCCCAGACAGGGTCAACTATGGCTACACCTTC. It encodes CASSPDRVNYGYTF.

The CDR3 region is CASSVEERGLAGFYNEQFF. The CDR3, as DNA: TGTGCCAGCAGCGTAGAAGAGAGGGGACTAGCGGGTTTTTACAATGAGCAGTTCTTC. The genes are TRBV9 and TRBJ2-1, with TRBD2 identical over 12 bases. Germline CDR1 reads SGDLS; CDR2 reads YYNGEE. The CDR3 contains 19 residues. V lost 0 bases and J lost 4; bases outside the gene matches: 11. Full variable domain (missing parts from reference TRBV9 and TRBJ2-1): DSGVTQTPKHLITATGQRVTLRCSPRSGDLSVYWYQQSLDQGLQFLIQYYNGEERAKGNILERFSAQQFPDLHSELNLSSLELGDSALYFCASSVEERGLAGFYNEQFFGPGTRLTVL.

This clone has a single count. The CDR3 loop is CASSLPGASGSGDTQYF. CDR3 coding DNA: TGTGCCAGCAGTCTCCCGGGGGCTAGCGGGAGTGGAGATACGCAGTATTTT. The J gene is TRBJ2-3, the V gene TRBV9, with TRBD2 matching over 10 bases. This CDR3 spans 17 amino acids. J gave up 5 bases and V 5 bases, and 14 bases lay outside the gene matches. From germline, CDR1 is SGDLS and CDR2 YYNGEE.

The chain uses TRBV6-5 and TRBJ1-1; 7 positions agree with TRBD1. CDR1 is MNHEY, CDR2 SVGAGI, per germline. The CDR3 totals 13 residues. Trimming removed 7 bases from V and 1 base from J; junction bases left unmatched: 3. For the CDR3, the DNA is TGTGCCAGCAAACCAGGGGGGAACACTGAAGCTTTCTTT. Its translation is CASKPGGNTEAFF.

This clone was found once. The chain combines TRBV7-9 with TRBJ1-3; no reliable D call. The CDR3 extends over 15 amino acids. V lost 2 bases and J 0 bases, leaving 8 bases between the germline ends. Germline V gene sequence: CDR1 SEHNR, CDR2 FQNEAQ (reference sequence). The DNA of the CDR3 is TGTGCCAGCAGCTTATGGTCGAGCTCTGGAAACACCATATATTTT. Translating it yields CASSLWSSSGNTIYF.

V usage is TRBV23-1 and J usage is TRBJ2-2; D may be TRBD2 (7 bases). TRBV23-1 is an open reading frame whose function is uncertain. The CDR3 has 16 residues. The V end was cut by 0 bases, the J end by 4 bases, with 12 bases between. The CDR3 protein is CASSQSWGGGTGELFF. In DNA form, the CDR3 reads TGCGCCAGCAGTCAATCGTGGGGAGGGGGCACCGGGGAGCTGTTTTTT.

This clone showed up just a few times. V is TRBV7-3 and J is TRBJ2-4; the match to TRBD2 covers 8 bases. Germline assignment: CDR1 SGHTA and CDR2 FQGTGA. This CDR3 comprises 16 residues. V trimming: 6 bases; J trimming: 3 bases; junction bases outside the gene matches: 10. CDR3 protein: CASSPTGGRYKNIQYF. As DNA, the CDR3 is TGTGCCAGCAGTCCTACGGGGGGGAGGTACAAAAACATTCAGTACTTC.

This sequence joins TRBV4-1 and TRBJ2-5; TRBD2 agrees at 7 bases. CDR3 length: 15 residues. The V gene's germline CDR1 is MGHRA and CDR2 YSYEKL. V trimming: 3 bases; J trimming: 0 bases; junction bases outside the gene matches: 4. The CDR3 protein is CASSHVGLDQETQYF. The DNA of the CDR3 is TGCGCCAGCAGCCATGTAGGACTAGACCAAGAGACCCAGTACTTC.

This clone was recorded only once. CDR3 sequence: CASSYLQGATDTQYF. CDR3 in DNA: TGTGCCAGCAGTTACCTCCAGGGGGCTACAGATACGCAGTATTTT. V and J are TRBV6-5 and TRBJ2-3; 8 bases match TRBD1. Germline V CDR1 and CDR2: MNHEY, SVGAGI. The length of the CDR3 is 15 residues. V lost 2 bases and J lost 3; bases outside the gene matches: 4.

V gene TRBV4-3 combines with J gene TRBJ2-5; TRBD2 matches at 7 bases. The germline gives CDR1 LGHNA, CDR2 YSLEER. The CDR3 contains 14 residues. The V segment lost 4 bases and the J segment 5 bases; nucleotides outside the gene matches: 7. CDR3 sequence reads: CASSPSGNPETQYF. In DNA, the CDR3 is TGCGCCAGCAGCCCTAGCGGCAATCCGGAGACCCAGTACTTC.